Listed here are 5 T cell receptor beta chains from one sample, sequenced in a study of CD8+ T cells in alopecia areata. Stated treatment: oral pan-JAK inhibitor, 5-10 mg twice daily. In each case, RNA was isolated and then reverse transcribed into cDNA as the sequencing template. Using immunoSEQ multiplex PCR, the repertoire was profiled, and TCRdb retains in-frame clones only, with some absent. The table shows 190,000 or so clones, with about 60% occurring only once. Sample: CD8+ T cells sorted from blood, taken at week 24, from a patient treated with tofacitinib. These receptors were collected from a human donor with alopecia areata.

To note about this clone: The sample holds other DNA sequences that translate to the same CDR3. The chain couples TRBV5-6 to TRBJ2-3; D gene unclear. In germline, CDR1 is SGHDT, CDR2 YYEEEE. The V and J ends lost 3 bases and 2 bases respectively, with 4 bases between them. The CDR3 length is 12 residues. The CDR3 spells CASSSYTDTQYF. Written as DNA, the CDR3 is TGTGCCAGCAGCTCTTACACAGATACGCAGTATTTT.

The rearrangement uses TRBV5-1 and TRBJ1-5; no reliable D call. CDR3 length: 14 amino acids. Per the germline V gene, CDR1 is SGHRS and CDR2 is YFSETQ. The ends were cut back, 0 bases at V and 4 bases at J, with 8 bases in the middle. The CDR3 nucleotides are TGCGCCAGCAGCTTGGGAGGAGTTAATCAGCCCCAGCATTTT. It is translated as CASSLGGVNQPQHF. The entire variable domain, with the rest obtained from reference TRBV5-1 and TRBJ1-5, is as follows: KAGVTQTPRYLIKTRGQQVTLSCSPISGHRSVSWYQQTPGQGLQFLFEYFSETQRNKGNFPGRFSGRQFSNSRSEMNVSTLELGDSALYLCASSLGGVNQPQHFGDGTRLSIL.

This clone was seen just once. The chain couples TRBV9 to TRBJ1-4; 7 bases align to TRBD1. The CDR3 sequence is 16 residues long. Germline lookup yields CDR1 SGDLS and CDR2 YYNGEE. The ends lost 4 bases at V and 0 bases at J; junction bases unmatched: 6. In nucleotides, the CDR3 is TGTGCCAGCAGCAACCGACAGGGAGCAACTAATGAAAAACTGTTTTTT. This codes for CASSNRQGATNEKLFF.

The rearrangement uses TRBV2 and TRBJ1-1; D uncertain. V was trimmed by 6 bases and J by 0 bases, leaving 5 bases between them. Germline values: CDR1 SNHLY, CDR2 FYNNEI. The CDR3 extends over 12 amino acids. The CDR3 nucleotides are TGTGCCAGCAGCCGGATGAACACTGAAGCTTTCTTT. Its translation: CASSRMNTEAFF.

The genes are TRBV4-1 and TRBJ2-7; 8 bases line up with TRBD1. Germline V gene data show CDR1 as MGHRA and CDR2 as YSYEKL. Trimming cost V 2 bases and J 0 bases; bases outside gene matches: 9. CDR3 length: 17 amino acids. Here the CDR3 DNA reads TGCGCCAGCAGCCAATTGTTCCGACAGGGGACCTCCTACGAGCAGTACTTC. Translating it yields CASSQLFRQGTSYEQYF.